This T cell receptor (beta chain) was retrieved from a study of blood T cell repertoires in COVID-19. Overall study context: Specimens from acute and convalescent COVID-19 originated in the United States, Italy and Spain.

Sequencing was performed with immunoSEQ multiplex PCR; in TCRdb, only in-frame clones are kept and a portion is missing. In the table there are over 130,000 clones, 65% to 85% of which are singletons. This clone has just a few counts. This TCR came from a human donor in a cohort sampled during active COVID-19. The sample taken for sequencing was peripheral blood.

This CDR3 reads CASIRGWDTGELFF. DNA for the CDR3: TGTGCCAGCATAAGGGGATGGGACACCGGGGAGCTGTTTTTT. This sequence joins TRBV6-5 and TRBJ2-2; TRBD1 is a possible D gene (5 bases). Trimming removed 7 bases from V and 3 bases from J, with 12 bases in between. This CDR3 region has 14 residues. Germline values: CDR1 MNHEY, CDR2 SVGAGI.